Following are 25 T cell receptor beta chains from one sample sequenced in a study of T-cell reconstitution after alpha-beta-depleted transplantation in children. Using unique molecular identifiers, the investigators prepared the TCRbeta library. Via MiXCR, TCRdb re-called the PCR reads, giving one row per CDR3 protein. The sample comprises fewer than 700,000 distinct CDR3 sequences, 10% to 15% of which are singletons, and 2.2% rests with the top ten. The sequencing here drew on PBMCs, mostly from graft donor cells, taken 360 days after TCRalphabeta/CD19-depleted stem cell transplant. The receptors originated from a male patient younger than 18 who had a stem cell transplant for acute myeloid leukemia, so the T cells may come from the graft donor.

For this clonotype: It may be a read error: a sequence one base away is much more abundant. CDR3 in DNA: TGTGCCAGCAGTACCGGACAGGGGGCTTCGTTTTCGGCTTTCTTT. It specifies CASSTGQGASFSAFF. The chain recombines TRBV6-4 with TRBJ1-1; 11 positions match TRBD1. V lost 5 bases to trimming and J lost 11 bases; unmatched junction nucleotides: 13. Germline-derived CDR1 and CDR2 are MRHNA and SNTAGT. This CDR3 spans 15 amino acids.

This clonotype appeared many times. CDR3 sequence reads: CASSQGKLAGVEDTQYF. The CDR3, as DNA: TGTGCCAGCAGCCAGGGTAAGCTAGCGGGAGTGGAAGATACGCAGTATTTT. The V call is TRBV4-2, the J call TRBJ2-3, with 10 bases fitting TRBD2. The trim removed 3 bases at V and 5 bases at J, leaving 11 bases unmatched. From germline, CDR1 is LGHNA and CDR2 YNFKEQ. This CDR3 region has 17 residues.

There are many counts of this clonotype. This CDR3 is CASSRPDRPTYNEQFF. DNA for the CDR3: TGTGCCAGCAGCCGACCAGACAGGCCCACCTACAATGAGCAGTTCTTC. The chain combines TRBV14 with TRBJ2-1; the D gene is possibly TRBD1 (6 bases). The CDR3 is 16 residues long. Germline values: CDR1 SGHDN, CDR2 FVKESK. V lost 4 bases and J 2 bases, leaving 15 bases between the germline ends.

The table lists this clonotype with many counts. This rearrangement joins TRBV5-1 to TRBJ2-1; 10 positions match TRBD2. The CDR3 extends over 16 amino acids. CDR1 is SGHRS and CDR2 is YFSETQ in the germline V gene. V gave up 0 bases and J gave up 13 bases; unmatched junction bases: 13. The CDR3 spells CASSLDPAGGPKAQFF. In DNA form, the CDR3 reads TGCGCCAGCAGCTTGGATCCAGCGGGAGGGCCTAAGGCACAGTTCTTC.

This clonotype was observed a single time. J is TRBJ2-7 and V is TRBV12-3 or TRBV12-4, with D unresolved. Deletions cut 6 bases from V and 0 bases from J, with 18 bases between. The CDR3 consists of 16 residues. The CDR3 DNA reads as TGTGCCAGCAGGGTAGATGTTGGGCCGAGCTCCTACGAGCAGTACTTC. The encoded protein is CASRVDVGPSSYEQYF.

In its sample, this clonotype was seen a few times. This chain links TRBV25-1 with TRBJ2-7, with 8 bases that match TRBD2. V gave up 4 bases and J gave up 1 base; unmatched junction bases: 12. The CDR3 length is 17 residues. Germline loops: CDR1 MGHDK, CDR2 SYGVNS. The CDR3 loop is CASSVPSSGSASYEQYF. DNA for the CDR3: TGTGCCAGCAGTGTCCCATCGAGCGGGAGTGCTTCCTACGAGCAGTACTTC.

V is TRBV12-3 or TRBV12-4 and J is TRBJ2-7; no clear D gene. CDR3 length: 14 residues. V lost 4 bases and J lost 5, with 15 bases in between. CDR3 in DNA: TGTGCCAGCAGTTACCCCCCCCGGTGGAACGAGCAGTACTTC. Translating gives CASSYPPRWNEQYF.

The chain uses TRBV29-1 and TRBJ1-1; TRBD1 matches 7 bases. The CDR3 loop spans 17 amino acids. V was clipped by 7 bases and J by 0 bases; unmatched bases: 17. Germline-derived CDR1 and CDR2 are SQVTM and ANQGSEA. In DNA form, the CDR3 reads TGCAGCGGCGCGGGAAGGACAGGTTTTAGCATGAACACTGAAGCTTTCTTT. Translated, it gives CSGAGRTGFSMNTEAFF.

This clonotype has at least ten counts. The chain is built from TRBV12-3 or TRBV12-4 and TRBJ2-5; TRBD2 aligns across 9 bases. The ends lost 0 bases at V and 1 base at J; junction bases unmatched: 6. The CDR3 extends over 17 amino acids. CDR3 loop: CASSLALTSGIQETQYF. CDR3 nucleotide sequence: TGTGCCAGCAGTTTAGCCCTGACTAGCGGAATCCAAGAGACCCAGTACTTC.

This clonotype has just a few counts. The J gene is TRBJ2-7, the V gene TRBV20-1; 8 nucleotides line up with TRBD1. Germline-derived CDR1 and CDR2 are DFQATT and SNEGSKA (reference sequence). V was clipped by 0 bases and J by 1 base; unmatched bases: 8. The CDR3 runs to 16 residues. Here the CDR3 reads CSARDLDRGFSYEQYF. The CDR3 DNA sequence: TGCAGTGCTAGAGATCTCGACAGGGGCTTTTCCTACGAGCAGTACTTC.

This clonotype was detected only a few times. This chain uses TRBV29-1 with TRBJ2-1; D possibly uses TRBD1 or TRBD2 (5 bases each). Per the germline V gene, CDR1 is SQVTM and CDR2 is ANQGSEA. V was cut by 5 bases and J by 4 bases, with 12 bases left in between. There are 13 residues in the CDR3. Written as DNA, the CDR3 is TGCAGCGTTCGGGACGGGCTGTACAATGAGCAGTTCTTC. Translation gives CSVRDGLYNEQFF.

In this sample, this clonotype turned up many times. This chain connects TRBV28 to TRBJ1-1; no definite D call. This CDR3 comprises 16 residues. Deletions cut 3 bases from V and 0 bases from J, with 14 bases between. The V gene's germline CDR1 is MDHEN and CDR2 SYDVKM. The chain's CDR3 is CASSLKGIYMNTEAFF. DNA of the CDR3: TGTGCCAGCAGTTTGAAAGGGATATACATGAACACTGAAGCTTTCTTT. The variable domain in full, with the rest retrieved from reference TRBV28 and TRBJ1-1, is DVKVTQSSRYLVKRTGEKVFLECVQDMDHENMFWYRQDPGLGLRLIYFSYDVKMKEKGDIPEGYSVSREKKERFSLILESASTNQTSMYLCASSLKGIYMNTEAFFGQGTRLTVV.

This clonotype was observed once. The gene calls are TRBV6-1 and TRBJ2-3; D is unresolved. V gave up 6 bases and J gave up 6 bases, with 19 bases separating them. The CDR3 contains 15 residues. Germline V gives CDR1 MNHNS, CDR2 SASEGT. CDR3 bases: TGTGCCAGCAGATCCCCGTCCTCACCGAGGGATACGCAGTATTTT. This gives the protein CASRSPSSPRDTQYF.

This clonotype appeared once. V gene TRBV5-1 combines with J gene TRBJ2-7, with 15 bases that match TRBD2. V was clipped by 1 base and J by 0 bases; unmatched bases: 8. Germline CDR1 and CDR2: SGHRS and YFSETQ. The CDR3 covers 19 residues. The CDR3 DNA reads as TGCGCCAGCAGCTTGACGCCGGGACTAGCGGGAGGAAGCTCCTACGAGCAGTACTTC. As protein: CASSLTPGLAGGSSYEQYF.

CDR3 bases: TGCAGCGGGGGCCAGGGGTTAAACACCGGGGAGCTGTTTTTT. Its protein is CSGGQGLNTGELFF. The chain is built from TRBV29-1 and TRBJ2-2, with D perhaps matching TRBD1 (6 bases). V was clipped by 7 bases and J by 2 bases, with 14 bases between them. The CDR3 consists of 14 residues. The germline CDR1 and CDR2 sequences are SQVTM and ANQGSEA.

The rearrangement links TRBV7-9 to TRBJ2-7, with D unresolved. Trimming took off 6 bases at V and 0 bases at J, with 12 bases between the two ends. CDR3 length equals 14 residues. Per germline, CDR1 SEHNR and CDR2 FQNEAQ (reference sequence). CDR3 amino acids: CASSSGRNSYEQYF. CDR3 coding DNA: TGTGCCAGCAGTTCCGGACGGAACTCCTACGAGCAGTACTTC.

This clonotype was counted only a few times. The chain recombines TRBV7-3 with TRBJ2-1, with a possible D match to TRBD2 (6 bases). Germline CDR1 and CDR2: SGHTA and FQGTGA. Trimming cost V 3 bases and J 0 bases, with 21 bases left between them. This CDR3 is 19 amino acids long. As DNA, the CDR3 is TGTGCCAGCAGCTTTCATAGCGGCCCCGTCGGGTCCTCCTACAATGAGCAGTTCTTC. Its protein is CASSFHSGPVGSSYNEQFF.

Only a few counts were recorded for this clonotype. The junction departs from the called germline gene at one end, perhaps through a read error. CDR3 coding DNA: TGCAGCGTTGGAGAGGGACAGGGACTCGACTTC. Translated: CSVGEGQGLDF. This sequence joins TRBV29-1 and TRBJ2-7; 9 nucleotides match TRBD1. The germline V gene has CDR1 SQVTM and CDR2 ANQGSEA. The CDR3 is 11 amino acids.

CDR3 bases: TGTGCCAGTAGTGACCCGGGACAGGCATCTTGGACTGAAGCTTTCTTT. It specifies CASSDPGQASWTEAFF. The V and J genes are TRBV19 and TRBJ1-1, with TRBD1 identical over 8 bases. Unmatched junction bases numbered 13, after V lost 5 bases and J lost 5 bases. The CDR3 has 16 residues. Germline V gene sequence: CDR1 LNHDA, CDR2 SQIVND (reference sequence).

This clonotype was seen many times. The genes are TRBV28 and TRBJ2-1; weak D call: TRBD1 (5 bases). Germline CDR1 is MDHEN and CDR2 is SYDVKM. Trimming pared 2 bases from V and 0 bases from J, leaving 8 bases between. The CDR3 has 15 amino acids. The CDR3 here is CASSLGRVSYNEQFF. CDR3 coding DNA: TGTGCCAGCAGTTTAGGCAGGGTCTCCTACAATGAGCAGTTCTTC.

The chain combines TRBV7-6 with TRBJ2-5; D perhaps matches TRBD1 (6 bases). Trimming took 6 bases from V and 1 from J, leaving 18 bases between them. CDR1 is SGHVS, CDR2 FNYEAQ, per germline. The CDR3 runs 16 residues. CDR3 amino acids: CASRSGAGDRQETQYF. Written as DNA, the CDR3 is TGTGCCAGCAGGTCAGGGGCAGGAGACCGCCAAGAGACCCAGTACTTC.

The chain employs TRBV28 and TRBJ1-5; TRBD1 agrees at 10 bases. CDR1 MDHEN and CDR2 SYDVKM come from the germline V gene. The V and J ends lost 3 bases and 3 bases, in that order; junction bases with no gene match: 14. The CDR3 has 19 amino acids. CDR3 coding DNA: TGTGCCAGCAGTTTTTTAGGGACAGGGGACCTTCATCTCAATCAGCCCCAGCATTTT. Translated, it gives CASSFLGTGDLHLNQPQHF.

The chain employs TRBV28 and TRBJ1-6, with TRBD1 as a possible D gene (5 bases). V gave up 3 bases and J gave up 5 bases, with 14 bases separating them. The CDR3 has 16 amino acids. The germline V gene has CDR1 MDHEN and CDR2 SYDVKM. The CDR3 region is CASSFLGVGHNSPLHF. The CDR3 DNA follows: TGTGCCAGCAGTTTCCTAGGGGTAGGGCATAATTCACCCCTCCACTTT.

This clonotype was seen a few times. This chain connects TRBV5-6 to TRBJ2-3; 8 bases match TRBD2. Trimming cost V 3 bases and J 0 bases; bases outside gene matches: 9. The CDR3 spans 17 residues. Germline lookup yields CDR1 SGHDT and CDR2 YYEEEE. CDR3 in DNA: TGTGCCAGCAGCTATTTCGGGAGGGCCGGTAGCACAGATACGCAGTATTTT. As protein: CASSYFGRAGSTDTQYF.

This clonotype has more than one count but fewer than ten. The rearrangement uses TRBV29-1 and TRBJ2-1, with a tentative D call TRBD1 (8 bases). CDR3 length: 16 residues. Trimming took 7 bases from V and 6 from J, leaving 25 bases between them. Per germline, CDR1 SQVTM and CDR2 ANQGSEA. DNA for the CDR3: TGCAGCGGACCGATGACAGGGGAGGGAGGGGGCAATGAGCAGTTCTTC. This gives the protein CSGPMTGEGGGNEQFF.